Listed here are 27 T cell receptor beta chains from one sample, sequenced in a study of blood T cell repertoires in COVID-19. TCRdb keeps only in-frame clones here, not all; method: immunoSEQ multiplex PCR. This sample has 120,000 or so clones, with over 55% found just once. Sequences were obtained from peripheral blood. The source of these receptors is a woman in her sixties or seventies with acute or convalescent COVID-19.

The chain combines TRBV10-1 with TRBJ2-1; tentative D call: TRBD2 (6 bases). Trimming took off 2 bases at V and 8 bases at J, with 13 bases between the two ends. Germline V gene lookup returns CDR1 WNHNN and CDR2 SYGVQD (reference sequence). This CDR3 contains 14 residues. The CDR3 spells CASSEASEVYEQFF. For the CDR3, the DNA is TGCGCCAGCAGTGAGGCTAGCGAGGTGTATGAGCAGTTCTTC.

The CDR3 protein is CASSLAVRVNYGYTF. CDR3 sequence (DNA): TGTGCCAGCAGCTTGGCCGTTCGAGTTAACTATGGCTACACCTTC. V and J are TRBV5-5 and TRBJ1-2; D is ambiguous. The CDR3 totals 15 residues. CDR1 is SGHKS, CDR2 YYEKEE, per germline (reference sequence). Trimming pared 0 bases from V and 1 base from J, leaving 10 bases between.

V gene TRBV3-1 (or the pseudogene TRBV3-2) combines with J gene TRBJ2-5, with 9 bases aligning to TRBD1. The V gene end was trimmed by 0 bases and the J gene end by 4 bases; junction bases not matched to a gene: 0. This CDR3 contains 14 residues. Germline values: CDR1 LGHDT, CDR2 YNNKEL (reference sequence). The CDR3 sequence: CASSQEGQGETQYF. CDR3 DNA: TGTGCCAGCAGCCAAGAGGGACAGGGAGAGACCCAGTACTTC.

The chain is built from TRBV6-5 and TRBJ1-2; a weak D match, TRBD1 (6 bases). Germline assignment: CDR1 MNHEY and CDR2 SVGAGI. Between the trimmed V and J ends, which lost 5 bases and 4 bases, there was a span of 14 bases. The CDR3 totals 14 residues. The CDR3: CASSRTGPLYGYTF. In DNA form, the CDR3 reads TGTGCCAGCAGTCGTACAGGGCCCCTCTATGGCTACACCTTC.

This sequence joins TRBV15 and TRBJ2-3, with TRBD2 matching 8 bases. Germline CDR1 and CDR2: LNHNV and YYDKDF (reference sequence). The CDR3 runs to 18 residues. V shed 0 bases, J shed 4 bases, and the junction held 12 bases outside the gene matches. The CDR3 sequence is CATSRDSVGAGVSDTQYF. The CDR3 nucleotides are TGTGCCACCAGCAGAGATTCAGTCGGAGCGGGAGTCTCAGATACGCAGTATTTT.

This clone was recorded once. The chain employs TRBV15 and TRBJ2-2; 7 nucleotides line up with TRBD1. The germline gives CDR1 LNHNV, CDR2 YYDKDF (reference sequence). The CDR3 is 16 amino acids. The V segment lost 1 base and the J segment 1 base; nucleotides outside the gene matches: 3. The CDR3 protein is CATSRVDRRNTGELFF. In nucleotides, the CDR3 is TGTGCCACCAGCAGAGTGGACAGGAGGAACACCGGGGAGCTGTTTTTT.

This chain joins TRBV27 and TRBJ2-3; 9 nucleotides match TRBD1. Germline CDR1 and CDR2: MNHEY and SMNVEV (reference sequence). With V trimmed by 5 bases and J by 0 bases, 3 bases remained unmatched. The CDR3 totals 15 residues. CDR3 bases: TGTGCCAGCAGTCGGGACAGGGCTAGCACAGATACGCAGTATTTT. Its translation is CASSRDRASTDTQYF.

The rearrangement links TRBV2 to TRBJ1-4; D is ambiguous. Germline CDR1 is SNHLY and CDR2 is FYNNEI. The CDR3 is made up of 13 amino acids. V lost 4 bases and J lost 5, with 8 bases in between. The CDR3 loop reads CASSAGKNEKLFF. CDR3 coding DNA: TGTGCCAGCAGTGCCGGGAAGAATGAAAAACTGTTTTTT.

This clone was observed once. The chain uses TRBV28 and TRBJ1-1; D is ambiguous. Trimming stripped 6 bases from V and 2 bases from J, with 7 bases between. The CDR3 length is 12 residues. Germline loops: CDR1 MDHEN, CDR2 SYDVKM. The CDR3 DNA reads TGTGCCAGCAGATTTAGAAACACTGAAGCTTTCTTT. Its translation is CASRFRNTEAFF.

There are a few counts of this clone. This chain uses TRBV7-9 with TRBJ1-6, with a weak D call TRBD1 (6 bases). Germline V gene data show CDR1 as SEHNR and CDR2 as FQNEAQ (reference sequence). V lost 4 bases and J 14 bases, leaving 12 bases between the germline ends. The CDR3 runs 12 residues. CDR3 coding DNA: TGTGCCAGCAGCTCAGGGGAAGGGGCCCTCCACTTT. This translates into CASSSGEGALHF.

The chain links TRBV30 to TRBJ2-7; 9 bases are a match to TRBD2. J lost 4 bases, V lost 2 bases, and 3 bases had no gene match. Germline V gives CDR1 GTSNPN, CDR2 SVGIG (reference sequence). This CDR3 is built from 13 residues. The CDR3 DNA follows: TGTGCCTGGAGTAGACTAGCGGATTACGAGCAGTACTTC. It specifies CAWSRLADYEQYF. The full variable domain, in which reference TRBV30 and TRBJ2-7 provide the parts outside the CDR3, is SQTIHQWPATLVQPVGSPLSLECTVEGTSNPNLYWYRQAAGRGLQLLFYSVGIGQISSEVPQNLSASRPQDRQFILSSKKLLLSDSGFYLCAWSRLADYEQYFGPGTRLTVT.

This clone was found a few times. The chain carries TRBV5-1 and TRBJ2-3; a weak D match, TRBD2 (6 bases). CDR1 and CDR2 from the germline V gene are SGHRS and YFSETQ. This CDR3 is 12 amino acids long. Trimming shortened V by 5 bases and J by 10 bases, and 14 bases separated the two germline ends. The CDR3 region is CASRLAPGSQYF. The CDR3 nucleotides are TGCGCCAGCAGACTAGCCCCTGGATCGCAGTATTTT.

In nucleotides, the CDR3 is TGTGCCAGCAGTTTATTAACTAGCGGGAGTATGTACGAGCAGTACTTC. Translated: CASSLLTSGSMYEQYF. This chain connects TRBV28 to TRBJ2-7, with 11 bases aligning to TRBD2. Germline V gives CDR1 MDHEN, CDR2 SYDVKM. The CDR3 covers 16 residues. The trim removed 1 base at V and 4 bases at J, leaving 6 bases unmatched.

The J gene is TRBJ2-7, the V gene TRBV28; 7 bases are shared with TRBD2. The CDR3 loop spans 15 amino acids. From germline, CDR1 is MDHEN and CDR2 SYDVKM. J was trimmed by 3 bases and V by 1 base; bases with no gene match: 6. The CDR3: CASSLSGGRGYEQYF. For the CDR3, the DNA is TGTGCCAGCAGTTTATCTGGCGGGAGAGGCTACGAGCAGTACTTC.

The chain joins TRBV28 to TRBJ2-7, with 11 bases identical to TRBD2. Trimming took 5 bases from V and 5 from J; bases not matched to a gene: 8. CDR1 is MDHEN and CDR2 is SYDVKM in the germline V gene. This CDR3 comprises 15 residues. For the CDR3, the DNA is TGTGCCAGCAGTCCACCTAGCGGGAGGCAGGACGAGCAGTACTTC. Translating it yields CASSPPSGRQDEQYF.

The genes are TRBV28 and TRBJ2-5; D might be TRBD1 (5 bases). The CDR3 length is 15 residues. Germline values: CDR1 MDHEN, CDR2 SYDVKM. Trimming took 3 bases from V and 0 from J, leaving 11 bases between them. CDR3: CASSFPNRNQETQYF. The CDR3, as DNA: TGTGCCAGCAGTTTCCCGAACAGGAACCAAGAGACCCAGTACTTC.

This chain links TRBV2 with TRBJ1-4; perhaps TRBD1 as D (5 bases). CDR3 length equals 13 residues. V gave up 7 bases and J gave up 7 bases, with 13 bases separating them. From germline, CDR1 is SNHLY and CDR2 FYNNEI. CDR3 protein: CASNQGRVEKLFF. The CDR3 DNA sequence: TGTGCCAGCAATCAGGGTCGGGTTGAAAAACTGTTTTTT.

The V gene is TRBV10-3, the J gene TRBJ2-7, with a weak D call TRBD1 (6 bases). V lost 6 bases and J 3 bases, leaving 24 bases between the germline ends. Germline values: CDR1 ENHRY, CDR2 SYGVKD. CDR3 length: 17 amino acids. The CDR3 protein is CAISPKQGMGRSYEQYF. DNA of the CDR3: TGTGCCATCAGCCCGAAACAGGGAATGGGTAGAAGCTACGAGCAGTACTTC.

The chain uses TRBV5-1 and TRBJ2-1; 8 bases fit TRBD2. The germline gives CDR1 SGHRS, CDR2 YFSETQ. This CDR3 has 17 amino acids. The junction had 16 bases not matched to a gene; V was cut back by 4 bases and J by 7 bases. CDR3 sequence reads: CASSTRGGADNPNEQFF. The CDR3 nucleotides read TGCGCCAGCAGCACCCGGGGGGGGGCCGACAACCCAAATGAGCAGTTCTTC.

The V call is TRBV29-1, the J call TRBJ2-4, with a possible D match to TRBD2 (5 bases). CDR1 SQVTM and CDR2 ANQGSEA come from the germline V gene. Between the trimmed V and J ends, which lost 0 bases and 0 bases, there was a span of 24 bases. This CDR3 contains 20 residues. For the CDR3, the DNA is TGCAGCGTTGAAGATCCTTGGAGGTCAGGTTCTTCTCTAGCCAAAAACATTCAGTACTTC. Translated: CSVEDPWRSGSSLAKNIQYF.

V usage is TRBV4-1 and J usage is TRBJ2-7, with 7 bases that match TRBD1. Germline V gene sequence: CDR1 MGHRA, CDR2 YSYEKL. Trimming removed 0 bases from V and 3 bases from J; junction bases left unmatched: 2. The CDR3 is 14 amino acids. As DNA, the CDR3 is TGCGCCAGCAGCCAAGATCCAGGGGGCTACGAGCAGTACTTC. It yields the protein CASSQDPGGYEQYF.

This clone was recorded only once. This chain uses TRBV4-1 with TRBJ2-3; TRBD2 matches at 8 bases. This CDR3 contains 17 residues. CDR1 and CDR2 from the germline V gene are MGHRA and YSYEKL. V shed 0 bases and J 0 bases; nucleotides not matched to a gene: 5. The DNA of the CDR3 is TGCGCCAGCAGCCAAGAGAGCGGGAGCTCTAGCACAGATACGCAGTATTTT. Protein product: CASSQESGSSSTDTQYF.

The rearrangement joins TRBV19 to TRBJ1-2, with D possibly matching TRBD1 (5 bases). The CDR3 length is 13 residues. Germline-derived CDR1 and CDR2 are LNHDA and SQIVND (reference sequence). V was clipped by 3 bases and J by 3 bases, with 8 bases between them. The CDR3 loop reads CASSIIGDYGYTF. DNA of the CDR3: TGTGCCAGTAGTATTATAGGGGACTATGGCTACACCTTC.

CDR3 in amino acids: CASSQEGSFHTDTQYF. The CDR3 nucleotides read TGCGCCAGCAGCCAGGAAGGGAGCTTCCACACAGATACGCAGTATTTT. V and J are TRBV4-1 and TRBJ2-3; the D gene is possibly TRBD2 (5 bases). CDR1 MGHRA and CDR2 YSYEKL come from the germline V gene. V was cut by 3 bases and J by 2 bases, with 15 bases left in between. The CDR3 is 16 residues long.

This clone appeared once. The chain carries TRBV7-2 and TRBJ1-5; 7 bases fit TRBD1. Germline V gene lookup returns CDR1 SGHTA and CDR2 FQGNSA. V lost 1 base to trimming and J lost 6 bases; unmatched junction nucleotides: 6. CDR3 length: 15 residues. CDR3 loop: CASSLEGAVAQPQHF. The CDR3 DNA follows: TGTGCCAGCAGCTTAGAGGGGGCAGTGGCTCAGCCCCAGCATTTT. The complete variable domain, with remaining parts taken from reference TRBV7-2 and TRBJ1-5, reads GAGVSQSPSNKVTEKGKDVELRCDPISGHTALYWYRQSLGQGLEFLIYFQGNSAPDKSGLPSDRFSAERTGGSVSTLTIQRTQQEDSAVYLCASSLEGAVAQPQHFGDGTRLSIL.

Concerning this clone itself: A read error may produce the germline difference seen at one junction end. V is TRBV30 and J is TRBJ1-3; D call uncertain. The germline CDR1 and CDR2 sequences are GTSNPN and SVGIG (reference sequence). The length of the CDR3 is 12 residues. The CDR3 spells CAWSPTGNTIYF. The DNA of the CDR3 is TGTGCCTGGAGTCCGACTGGGAACACCATATATTTT.

V is TRBV28 and J is TRBJ1-2; TRBD1 matches at 9 bases. J was trimmed by 4 bases and V by 7 bases; bases with no gene match: 13. Germline V gene sequence: CDR1 MDHEN, CDR2 SYDVKM. The length of the CDR3 is 16 residues. CDR3 loop: CASTLSGTGTLYGYTF. In nucleotides, the CDR3 is TGTGCCAGCACTCTTTCCGGGACAGGGACACTCTATGGCTACACCTTC.